A selection of T cell receptor beta chains follows, all from one sample in a study of blood T cell repertoires in COVID-19. Produced via immunoSEQ multiplex PCR; TCRdb's table is partial and in-frame only. The sample has fewer than 300,000 clones; around 89% are singletons. The specimen was peripheral blood. These receptors came from a middle-aged woman who had recovered from COVID-19. Each CDR3 is given with its conserved first and last residue. Each record gives: J gene, V gene, CDR3 protein.

>TRBJ2-7|TRBV4-3
CASSQDRRLEWGEQYF
>TRBJ1-2|TRBV14
CASSPSGGYGYTF
>TRBJ2-1|TRBV5-1
CASSLGTSRPDNEQFF
>TRBJ2-5|TRBV7-2
CASSPTRETQYF
>TRBJ2-5|TRBV7-3
CASSHSGSGGETQYF
>TRBJ1-1|TRBV19
CASSGGHGLAEAFF
>TRBJ2-3|TRBV6-2/TRBV6-3
CASSYAGGRDTQYF
>TRBJ2-1|TRBV11-3
CASSRRLAGGPGNEQFF
>TRBJ1-2|TRBV19
CATLRGLGYTF
>TRBJ1-2|TRBV7-9
CASSLPRRVGAYGYTF
>TRBJ2-4|TRBV19
CASSIEGTGLAVAKNIQYF
>TRBJ1-5|TRBV6-2/TRBV6-3
CASSYLGTRLNQPQHF
>TRBJ2-1|TRBV4-3
CASSQDPGGNNEQFF
>TRBJ1-2|TRBV5-1
CASRPRGQGMRGYTF
>TRBJ2-5|TRBV7-9
CASSLATGRETQYF
>TRBJ1-3|TRBV9
CASSLTTGGNTIYF